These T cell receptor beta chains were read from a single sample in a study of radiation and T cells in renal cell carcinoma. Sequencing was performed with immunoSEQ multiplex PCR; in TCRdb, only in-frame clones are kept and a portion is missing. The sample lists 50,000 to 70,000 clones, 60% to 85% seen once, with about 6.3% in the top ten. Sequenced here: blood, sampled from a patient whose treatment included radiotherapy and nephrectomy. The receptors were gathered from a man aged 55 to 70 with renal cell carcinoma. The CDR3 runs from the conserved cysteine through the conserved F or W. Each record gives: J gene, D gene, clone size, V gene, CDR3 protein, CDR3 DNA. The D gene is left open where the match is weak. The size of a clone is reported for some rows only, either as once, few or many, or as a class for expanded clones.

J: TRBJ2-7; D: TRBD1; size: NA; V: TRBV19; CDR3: CASSTVRDSAYEQYF; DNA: TGTGCCAGTAGTACTGTACGGGACAGCGCCTACGAGCAGTACTTC
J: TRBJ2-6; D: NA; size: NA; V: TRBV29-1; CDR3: CSVAQTGANVLTF; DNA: TGCAGCGTTGCACAGACCGGGGCCAACGTCCTGACTTTC
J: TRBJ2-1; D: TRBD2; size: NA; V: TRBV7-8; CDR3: CASSLVGGVRSYNEQFF; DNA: TGTGCCAGCAGCTTAGTCGGGGGGGTGCGCTCCTACAATGAGCAGTTCTTC
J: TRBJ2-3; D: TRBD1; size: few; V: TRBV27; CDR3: CASSLDRGTDTQYF; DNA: TGTGCCAGCAGTTTAGACAGGGGCACAGATACGCAGTATTTT
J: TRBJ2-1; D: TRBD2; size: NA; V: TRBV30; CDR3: CAWSLGLAGGPDEQFF; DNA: TGTGCCTGGAGTCTTGGACTAGCGGGAGGGCCAGATGAGCAGTTCTTC
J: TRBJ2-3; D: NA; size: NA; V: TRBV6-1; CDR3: CASSEVPGAQDTQYF; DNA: TGTGCCAGCAGTGAAGTACCAGGGGCACAAGATACGCAGTATTTT
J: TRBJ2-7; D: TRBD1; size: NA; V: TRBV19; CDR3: CASSISGTGSHEQYF; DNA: TGTGCCAGTAGTATCTCCGGGACAGGGTCCCACGAGCAGTACTTC
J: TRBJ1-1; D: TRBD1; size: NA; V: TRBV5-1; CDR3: CASIDTGVNTEAFF; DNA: TGCGCCAGCATTGATACAGGGGTGAACACTGAAGCTTTCTTT
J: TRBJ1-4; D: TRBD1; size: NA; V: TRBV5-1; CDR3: CASSRTGESGEKLFF; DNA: TGCGCCAGCAGCCGGACAGGGGAAAGTGGTGAAAAACTGTTTTTT
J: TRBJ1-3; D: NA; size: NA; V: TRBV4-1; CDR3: CASSLAREVSTDTIYF; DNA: TGCGCCAGCAGCCTAGCTAGGGAGGTATCAACGGACACCATATATTTT
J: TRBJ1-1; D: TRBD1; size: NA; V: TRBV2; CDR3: CATRGQGRGKDTEAFF; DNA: TGTGCCACCCGAGGACAGGGAAGAGGGAAGGACACTGAAGCTTTCTTT
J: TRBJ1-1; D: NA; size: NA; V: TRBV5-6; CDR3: CASSSYSVNTEAFF; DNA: TGTGCCAGCAGCTCTTACAGCGTGAACACTGAAGCTTTCTTT
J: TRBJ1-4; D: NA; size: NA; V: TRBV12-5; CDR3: CASGRGVVDNEKLFF; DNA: TGTGCTAGTGGCCGGGGGGTTGTAGATAATGAAAAACTGTTTTTT
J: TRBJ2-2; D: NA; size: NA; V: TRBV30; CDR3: CAWNRKEAGDGGELFF; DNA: TGTGCCTGGAACAGAAAAGAGGCAGGGGACGGCGGGGAGCTGTTTTTT
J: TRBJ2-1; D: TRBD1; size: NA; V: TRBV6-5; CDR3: CASSLTWDSYNEQFF; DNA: TGTGCCAGCAGTCTAACCTGGGACAGTTACAATGAGCAGTTCTTC
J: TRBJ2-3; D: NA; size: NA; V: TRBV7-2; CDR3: CASSLGLATDTQYF; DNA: TGTGCCAGCAGCTTAGGCTTAGCCACAGATACGCAGTATTTT
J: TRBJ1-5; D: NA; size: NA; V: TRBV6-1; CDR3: CASSEYRQASNQPQHF; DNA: TGTGCCAGCAGTGAATACCGACAGGCGTCAAATCAGCCCCAGCATTTT
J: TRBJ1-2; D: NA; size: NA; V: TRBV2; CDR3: CASSEGPGDGYTF; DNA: TGTGCCAGCAGTGAAGGGCCAGGGGATGGCTACACCTTC
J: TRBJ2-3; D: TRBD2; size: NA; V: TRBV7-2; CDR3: CASSLVAGWTDTQYF; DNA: TGTGCCAGCAGCTTAGTAGCGGGGTGGACAGATACGCAGTATTTT
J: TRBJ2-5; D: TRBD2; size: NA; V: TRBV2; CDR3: CASSAPSGTSGKQTQYF; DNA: TGTGCCAGCAGTGCGCCGTCCGGGACTAGCGGAAAACAGACCCAGTACTTC
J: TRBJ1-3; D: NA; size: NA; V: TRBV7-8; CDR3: CASSLQGRFGNTIYF; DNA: TGTGCCAGCAGCTTACAGGGCCGATTCGGAAACACCATATATTTT
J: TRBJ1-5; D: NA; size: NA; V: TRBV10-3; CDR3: CAISDQDNQPQHF; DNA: TGTGCCATCAGTGATCAGGATAATCAGCCCCAGCATTTT
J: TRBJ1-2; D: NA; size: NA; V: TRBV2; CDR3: CASSPRQARYGYTF; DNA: TGTGCCAGCAGTCCCCGCCAGGCCCGGTATGGCTACACCTTC
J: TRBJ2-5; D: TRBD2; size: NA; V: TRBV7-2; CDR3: CASSLGIAGGPETQYF; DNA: TGTGCCAGCAGCTTAGGGATAGCGGGGGGGCCAGAGACCCAGTACTTC
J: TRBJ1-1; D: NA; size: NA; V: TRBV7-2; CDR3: CASSLGAGNTEAFF; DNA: TGTGCCAGCAGCTTAGGTGCAGGGAACACTGAAGCTTTCTTT
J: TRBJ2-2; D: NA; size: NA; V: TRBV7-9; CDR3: CASSPFDTGELFF; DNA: TGTGCCAGCAGCCCCTTTGACACCGGGGAGCTGTTTTTT
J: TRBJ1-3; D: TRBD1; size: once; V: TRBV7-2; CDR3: CASSPQGGSGNTIYF; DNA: TGTGCCAGCAGCCCTCAGGGGGGTTCTGGAAACACCATATATTTT
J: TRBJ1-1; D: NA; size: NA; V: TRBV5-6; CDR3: CASSGLTGLNTEAFF; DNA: TGTGCCAGCAGCGGCTTAACAGGGCTTAACACTGAAGCTTTCTTT
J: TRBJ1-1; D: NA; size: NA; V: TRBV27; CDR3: CASSFPTAPWNTEAFF; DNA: TGTGCCAGCAGTTTTCCGACAGCACCTTGGAACACTGAAGCTTTCTTT
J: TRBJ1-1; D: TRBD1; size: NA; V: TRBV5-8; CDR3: CASSPRGTAEAFF; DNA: TGTGCCAGCAGCCCGAGGGGGACAGCTGAAGCTTTCTTT
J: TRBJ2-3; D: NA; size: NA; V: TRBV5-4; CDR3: CASSLEAEAAYTQYF; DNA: TGTGCCAGCAGCTTGGAAGCGGAAGCCGCTTATACGCAGTATTTT
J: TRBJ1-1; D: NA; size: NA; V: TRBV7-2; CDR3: CASGLTNTEAFF; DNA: TGTGCCAGCGGACTCACGAACACTGAAGCTTTCTTT
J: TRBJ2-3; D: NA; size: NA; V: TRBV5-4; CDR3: CASSVAGSGTDTQYF; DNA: TGTGCCAGCAGCGTAGCAGGGTCGGGGACAGATACGCAGTATTTT
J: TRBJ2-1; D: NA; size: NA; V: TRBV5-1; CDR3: CASSFSGSNNEQFF; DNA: TGCGCCAGCAGCTTCAGCGGGTCTAACAATGAGCAGTTCTTC
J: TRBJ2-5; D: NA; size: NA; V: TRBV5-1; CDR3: CASSLVAAGWGETQYF; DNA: TGCGCCAGCAGCTTGGTAGCGGCAGGCTGGGGAGAGACCCAGTACTTC
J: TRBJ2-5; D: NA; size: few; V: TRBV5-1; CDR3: CASSYGGRRETQYF; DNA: TGCGCCAGCAGCTACGGGGGACGAAGAGAGACCCAGTACTTC
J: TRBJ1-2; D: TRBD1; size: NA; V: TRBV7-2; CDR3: CASSLDRGLQGYTF; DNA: TGTGCCAGCAGCTTAGACAGGGGGCTACAAGGCTACACCTTC
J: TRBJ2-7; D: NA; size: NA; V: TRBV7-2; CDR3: CASSWEGQRSYEQYF; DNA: TGTGCCAGCAGCTGGGAGGGACAGCGCTCCTACGAGCAGTACTTC
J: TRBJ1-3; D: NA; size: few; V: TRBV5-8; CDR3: CASSFLGGNGNTIYF; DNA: TGTGCCAGCAGCTTCCTTGGGGGAAATGGAAACACCATATATTTT
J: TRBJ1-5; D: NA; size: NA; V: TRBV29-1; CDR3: CSVANTGQPQHF; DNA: TGCAGCGTCGCAAATACTGGTCAGCCCCAGCATTTT
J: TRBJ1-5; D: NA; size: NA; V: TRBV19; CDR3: CASSSQGEGNQPQHF; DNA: TGTGCCAGTAGTTCACAGGGTGAGGGCAATCAGCCCCAGCATTTT
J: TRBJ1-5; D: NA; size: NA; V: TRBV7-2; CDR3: CASSPGRDQPQHF; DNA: TGTGCCAGCAGTCCGGGGCGTGATCAGCCCCAGCATTTT
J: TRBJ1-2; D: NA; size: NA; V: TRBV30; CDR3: CAWARELRFVYTF; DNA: TGTGCCTGGGCTAGGGAGCTCAGATTCGTCTACACCTTC
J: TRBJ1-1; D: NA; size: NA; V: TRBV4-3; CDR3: CASSFSGRETEAFF; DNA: TGCGCCAGCAGCTTTAGTGGCAGGGAGACTGAAGCTTTCTTT
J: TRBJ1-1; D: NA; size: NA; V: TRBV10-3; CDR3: CAISGRIEAFF; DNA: TGTGCCATCAGTGGACGAATTGAGGCTTTCTTT
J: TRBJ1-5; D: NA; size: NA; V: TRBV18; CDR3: CASSPFGGGQPQHF; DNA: TGTGCCAGCTCACCATTTGGGGGAGGCCAGCCCCAGCATTTT
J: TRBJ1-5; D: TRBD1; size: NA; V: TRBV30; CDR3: CAWSRLQGGDQPQHF; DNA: TGTGCCTGGAGCAGACTACAGGGGGGGGATCAGCCCCAGCATTTT
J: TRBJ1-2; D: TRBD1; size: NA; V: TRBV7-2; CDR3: CASGQLDRAYGYTF; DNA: TGTGCCAGCGGCCAGCTAGACAGGGCCTATGGCTACACCTTC
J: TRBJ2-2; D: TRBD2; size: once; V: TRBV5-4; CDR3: CASSRPLSGVNTGELFF; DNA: TGTGCCAGCAGCAGGCCGCTTAGCGGGGTGAACACCGGGGAGCTGTTTTTT
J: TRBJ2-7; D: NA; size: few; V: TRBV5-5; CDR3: CASSLDRVSQYF; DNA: TGTGCCAGCAGCTTGGACAGGGTATCGCAGTACTTC
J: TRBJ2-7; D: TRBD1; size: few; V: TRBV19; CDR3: CASSVRTGTEQYF; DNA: TGTGCCAGTAGTGTCCGGACAGGGACCGAGCAGTACTTC
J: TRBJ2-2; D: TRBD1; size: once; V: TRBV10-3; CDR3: CAISEAGGTGRNTGELFF; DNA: TGTGCCATCAGTGAAGCTGGAGGGACAGGGAGGAACACCGGGGAGCTGTTTTTT
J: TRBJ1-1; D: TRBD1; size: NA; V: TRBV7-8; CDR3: CASSGAGTGGAYTEAFF; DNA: TGTGCCAGCAGCGGAGCCGGGACAGGGGGCGCGTACACTGAAGCTTTCTTT
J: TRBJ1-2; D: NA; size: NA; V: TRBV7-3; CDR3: CASSLGSLRYYGYTF; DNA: TGTGCCAGCAGCTTAGGTTCGTTGAGGTACTATGGCTACACCTTC
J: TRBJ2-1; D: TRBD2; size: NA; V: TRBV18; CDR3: CASSPAGVSESNEQFF; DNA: TGTGCCAGCTCACCAGCGGGAGTTTCGGAAAGCAATGAGCAGTTCTTC